This T cell receptor beta chain derives from a study of blood T cell repertoires in COVID-19. About the research overall: Donors in the United States, Italy and Spain gave samples during acute or convalescent COVID-19.

Assay used: immunoSEQ multiplex PCR; TCRdb lists only in-frame clones, some missing. Of 470,000 or so clones listed, roughly 87% are singletons. This clone occurred once. The length of the CDR3 is 15 residues. Germline loops: CDR1 SNHLY, CDR2 FYNNEI. V trimming: 6 bases; J trimming: 1 base; junction bases outside the gene matches: 5. The sequence was obtained from a woman aged 18 to 35 with acute COVID-19. Sequenced: PBMCs or T cells enriched from blood (not recorded which). This chain uses TRBV2 with TRBJ2-7; 11 bases match TRBD2. CDR3 bases: TGTGCCAGCAGACCCCGGACTAGCGGGTCCTACGAGCAGTACTTC. It codes for CASRPRTSGSYEQYF.